This T cell receptor (beta chain) stems from a study of early T cells in non-severe SARS-CoV-2 infection. Study-wide context: The authors sequenced bulk RNA from unsorted whole blood, leaving chains unpaired.

V gave up 0 bases and J gave up 2 bases, with 7 bases separating them. The CDR3 extends over 14 amino acids. The V gene's germline CDR1 is ENHRY and CDR2 SYGVKD. The library protocol tagged individual cDNA molecules with unique molecular identifiers. TCRdb re-derived calls from the 5' RACE reads in MiXCR, one entry per CDR3 protein. The sample lists tens of thousands of distinct CDR3 sequences, nearly 6% occurring once. This clonotype was observed at least ten times. The source of this sequence is an adult who was a healthcare worker with PCR-confirmed SARS-CoV-2 infection or an uninfected control (not recorded which). The sample was whole blood. This sequence joins TRBV10-3 and TRBJ2-5; tentatively, D is TRBD2 (5 bases). The CDR3 sequence: CAISESGVQETQYF. As DNA, the CDR3 is TGTGCCATCAGTGAGTCCGGGGTTCAAGAGACCCAGTACTTC.